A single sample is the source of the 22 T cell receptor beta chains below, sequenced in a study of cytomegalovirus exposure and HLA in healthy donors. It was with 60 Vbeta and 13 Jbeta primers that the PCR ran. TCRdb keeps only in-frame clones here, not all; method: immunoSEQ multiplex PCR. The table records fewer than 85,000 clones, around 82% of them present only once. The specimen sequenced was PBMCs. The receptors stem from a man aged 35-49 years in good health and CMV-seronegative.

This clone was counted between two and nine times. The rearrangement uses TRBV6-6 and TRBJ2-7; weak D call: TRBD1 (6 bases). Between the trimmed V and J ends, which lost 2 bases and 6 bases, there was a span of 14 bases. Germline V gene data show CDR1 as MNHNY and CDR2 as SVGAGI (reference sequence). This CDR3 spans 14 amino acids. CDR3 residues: CASSYGGPHREQYF. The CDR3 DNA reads TGTGCCAGCAGTTACGGGGGCCCGCACCGCGAGCAGTACTTC.

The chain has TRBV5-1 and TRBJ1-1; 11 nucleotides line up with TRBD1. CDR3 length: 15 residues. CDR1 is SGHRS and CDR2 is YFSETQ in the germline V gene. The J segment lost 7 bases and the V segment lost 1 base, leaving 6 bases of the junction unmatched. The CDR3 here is CASSLSGTGGGEAFF. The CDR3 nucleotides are TGCGCCAGCAGCTTGAGCGGGACAGGGGGAGGTGAAGCTTTCTTT.

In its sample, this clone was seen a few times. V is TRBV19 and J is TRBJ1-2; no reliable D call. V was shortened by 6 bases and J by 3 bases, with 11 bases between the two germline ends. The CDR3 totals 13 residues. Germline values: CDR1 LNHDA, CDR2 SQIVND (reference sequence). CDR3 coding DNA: TGTGCCAGTAGCGAGACAACCTACTATGGCTACACCTTC. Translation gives CASSETTYYGYTF.

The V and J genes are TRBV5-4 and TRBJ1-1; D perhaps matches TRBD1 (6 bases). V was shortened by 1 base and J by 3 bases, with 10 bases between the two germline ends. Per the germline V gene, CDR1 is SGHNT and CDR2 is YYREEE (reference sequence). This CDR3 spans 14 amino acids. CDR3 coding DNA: TGTGCCAGCAGCTTGCAGGGGCGGGACACTGAAGCTTTCTTT. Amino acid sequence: CASSLQGRDTEAFF.

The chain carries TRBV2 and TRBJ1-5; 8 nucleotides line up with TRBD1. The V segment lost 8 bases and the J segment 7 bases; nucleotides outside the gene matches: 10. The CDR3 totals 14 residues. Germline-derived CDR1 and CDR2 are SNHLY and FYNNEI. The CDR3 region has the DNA TGTGCCAGCTCCGCTCAGGGGGCGAGGCAGCCCCAGCATTTT. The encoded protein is CASSAQGARQPQHF. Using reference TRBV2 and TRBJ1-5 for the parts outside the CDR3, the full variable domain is EPEVTQTPSHQVTQMGQEVILRCVPISNHLYFYWYRQILGQKVEFLVSFYNNEISEKSEIFDDQFSVERPDGSNFTLKIRSTKLEDSAMYFCASSAQGARQPQHFGDGTRLSIL.

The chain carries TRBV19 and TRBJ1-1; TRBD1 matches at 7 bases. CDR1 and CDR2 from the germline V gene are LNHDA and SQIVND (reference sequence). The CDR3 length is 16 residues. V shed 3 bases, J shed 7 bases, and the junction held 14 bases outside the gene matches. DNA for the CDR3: TGTGCCAGTAGTATCTGGGACAGTTACTCAAGTTTTGAAGCTTTCTTT. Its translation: CASSIWDSYSSFEAFF.

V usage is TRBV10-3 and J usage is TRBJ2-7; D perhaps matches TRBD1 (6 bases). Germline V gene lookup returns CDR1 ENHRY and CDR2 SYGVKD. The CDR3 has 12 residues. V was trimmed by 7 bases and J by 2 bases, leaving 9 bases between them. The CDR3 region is CAIKSGAYEQYF. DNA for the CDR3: TGTGCCATCAAGTCAGGGGCCTACGAGCAGTACTTC.

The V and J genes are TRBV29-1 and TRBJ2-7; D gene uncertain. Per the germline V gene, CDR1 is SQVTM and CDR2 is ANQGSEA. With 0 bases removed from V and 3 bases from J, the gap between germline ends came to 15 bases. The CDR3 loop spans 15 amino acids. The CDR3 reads CSVEDQLHPNYEQYF. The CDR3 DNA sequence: TGCAGCGTTGAAGATCAACTACACCCGAACTACGAGCAGTACTTC.

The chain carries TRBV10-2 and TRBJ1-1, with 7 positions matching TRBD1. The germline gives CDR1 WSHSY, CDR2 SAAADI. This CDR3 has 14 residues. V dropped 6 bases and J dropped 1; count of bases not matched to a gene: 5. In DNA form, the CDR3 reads TGCGCCAGCAGGGGGGGACAGACGAACACTGAAGCTTTCTTT. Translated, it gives CASRGGQTNTEAFF.

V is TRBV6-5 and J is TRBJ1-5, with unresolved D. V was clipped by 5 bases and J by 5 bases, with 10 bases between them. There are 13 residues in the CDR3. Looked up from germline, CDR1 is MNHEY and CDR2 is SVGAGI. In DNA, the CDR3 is TGTGCCAGCAGTCTTACAGCGGATCAGCCCCAGCATTTT. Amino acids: CASSLTADQPQHF.

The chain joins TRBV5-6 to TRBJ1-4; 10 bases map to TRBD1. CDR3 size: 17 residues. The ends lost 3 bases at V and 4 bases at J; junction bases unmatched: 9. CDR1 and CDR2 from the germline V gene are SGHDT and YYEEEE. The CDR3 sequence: CASSYQTGGEYNEKLFF. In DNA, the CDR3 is TGTGCCAGCAGCTATCAGACAGGGGGCGAATATAATGAAAAACTGTTTTTT. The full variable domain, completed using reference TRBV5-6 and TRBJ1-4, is DAGVTQSPTHLIKTRGQQVTLRCSPKSGHDTVSWYQQALGQGPQFIFQYYEEEERQRGNFPDRFSGHQFPNYSSELNVNALLLGDSALYLCASSYQTGGEYNEKLFFGSGTQLSVL.

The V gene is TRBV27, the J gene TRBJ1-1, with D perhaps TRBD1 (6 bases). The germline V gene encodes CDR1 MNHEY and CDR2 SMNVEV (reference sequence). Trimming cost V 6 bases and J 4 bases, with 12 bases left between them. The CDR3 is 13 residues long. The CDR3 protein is CASSSGAFTEAFF. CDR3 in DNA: TGTGCCAGCAGCTCAGGGGCCTTCACTGAAGCTTTCTTT.

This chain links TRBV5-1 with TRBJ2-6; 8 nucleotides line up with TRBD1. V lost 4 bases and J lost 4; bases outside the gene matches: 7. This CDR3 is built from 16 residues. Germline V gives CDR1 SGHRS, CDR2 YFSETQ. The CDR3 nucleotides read TGCGCCAGCAGCCCAGGGGGCTCGATGGGGGCCAACGTCCTGACTTTC. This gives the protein CASSPGGSMGANVLTF.

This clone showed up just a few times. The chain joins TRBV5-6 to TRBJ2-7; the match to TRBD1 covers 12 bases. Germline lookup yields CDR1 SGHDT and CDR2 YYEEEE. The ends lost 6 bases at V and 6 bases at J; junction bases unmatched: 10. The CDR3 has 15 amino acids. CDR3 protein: CASNKGDRGHLEQYF. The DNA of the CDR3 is TGTGCCAGCAACAAAGGGGACAGGGGGCATCTCGAGCAGTACTTC.

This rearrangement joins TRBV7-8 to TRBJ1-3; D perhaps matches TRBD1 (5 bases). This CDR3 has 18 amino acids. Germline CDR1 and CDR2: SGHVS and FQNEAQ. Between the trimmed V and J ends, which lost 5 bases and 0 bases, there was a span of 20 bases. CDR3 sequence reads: CASSRQQKRGFSGNTIYF. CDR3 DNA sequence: TGTGCCAGCAGCCGACAACAGAAACGGGGGTTCTCTGGAAACACCATATATTTT.

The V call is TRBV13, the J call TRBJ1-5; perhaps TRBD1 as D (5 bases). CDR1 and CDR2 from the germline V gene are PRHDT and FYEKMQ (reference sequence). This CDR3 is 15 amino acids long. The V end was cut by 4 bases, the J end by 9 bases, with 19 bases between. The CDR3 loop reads CASSSSRMQGGPQHF. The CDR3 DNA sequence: TGTGCCAGCAGCTCCAGCCGTATGCAGGGAGGGCCCCAGCATTTT.

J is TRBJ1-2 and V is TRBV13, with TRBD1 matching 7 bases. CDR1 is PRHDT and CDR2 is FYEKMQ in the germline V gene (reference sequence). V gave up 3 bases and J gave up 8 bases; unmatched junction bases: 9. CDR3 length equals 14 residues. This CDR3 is CASSFGAGGIGYTF. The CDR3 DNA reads TGTGCCAGCAGCTTCGGGGCAGGGGGAATCGGCTACACCTTC.

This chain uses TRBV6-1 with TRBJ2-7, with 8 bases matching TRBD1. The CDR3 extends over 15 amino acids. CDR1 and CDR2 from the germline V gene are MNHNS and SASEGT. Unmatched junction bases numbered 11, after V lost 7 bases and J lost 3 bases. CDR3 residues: CASTPTGTGIYEQYF. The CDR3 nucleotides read TGTGCCAGCACCCCGACCGGGACAGGTATCTACGAGCAGTACTTC.

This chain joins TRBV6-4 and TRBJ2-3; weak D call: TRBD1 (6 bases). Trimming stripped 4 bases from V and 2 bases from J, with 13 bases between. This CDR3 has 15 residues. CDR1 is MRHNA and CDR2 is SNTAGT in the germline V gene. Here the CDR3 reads CASSAAGVNTDTQYF. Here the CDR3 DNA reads TGTGCCAGCAGTGCGGCAGGGGTGAACACAGATACGCAGTATTTT.

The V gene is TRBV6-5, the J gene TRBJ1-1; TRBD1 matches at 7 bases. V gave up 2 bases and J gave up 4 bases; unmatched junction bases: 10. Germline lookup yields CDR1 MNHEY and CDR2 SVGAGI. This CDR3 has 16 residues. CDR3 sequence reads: CASSYIDRAAATEAFF. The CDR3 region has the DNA TGTGCCAGCAGTTACATCGACAGGGCGGCGGCCACTGAAGCTTTCTTT.

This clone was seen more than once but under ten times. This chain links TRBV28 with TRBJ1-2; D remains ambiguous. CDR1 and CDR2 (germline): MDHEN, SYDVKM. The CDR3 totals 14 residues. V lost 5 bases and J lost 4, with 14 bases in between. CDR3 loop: CASSAVSVPYGYTF. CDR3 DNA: TGTGCCAGCAGTGCCGTGTCGGTCCCCTATGGCTACACCTTC.

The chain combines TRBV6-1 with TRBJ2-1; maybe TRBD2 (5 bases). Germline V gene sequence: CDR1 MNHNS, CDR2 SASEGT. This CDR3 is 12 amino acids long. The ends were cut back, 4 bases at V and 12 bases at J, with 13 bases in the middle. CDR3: CASSAPEGSQFF. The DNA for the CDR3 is TGTGCCAGCAGTGCCCCTGAGGGCTCGCAGTTCTTC.